These 11 T cell receptor beta chains came from one sample sequenced in a study of blood T cell repertoires in COVID-19. Using immunoSEQ multiplex PCR, the repertoire was profiled, and TCRdb retains in-frame clones only, with some absent. This sample has 200,000 to 250,000 clones, with roughly 86% found just once. Sequencing was done on a sample of peripheral blood. Every receptor here comes from a woman between 40 and 55 years old with acute or convalescent COVID-19.

This chain uses TRBV5-1 with TRBJ1-6; the D gene is possibly TRBD1 (5 bases). V gave up 1 base and J gave up 10 bases, with 9 bases separating them. Germline CDR1 reads SGHRS; CDR2 reads YFSETQ. This CDR3 comprises 13 residues. The CDR3 sequence is CASSLLYRSPLHF. CDR3 coding DNA: TGCGCCAGCAGCTTGTTGTACAGGTCACCCCTCCACTTT.

The chain has TRBV30 and TRBJ1-5; possible D gene TRBD1, 6 bases. Germline CDR1 GTSNPN, CDR2 SVGIG (reference sequence). V was trimmed by 4 bases and J by 0 bases, leaving 10 bases between them. The CDR3 totals 14 residues. The CDR3 is CAWTPDSSNQPQHF. The CDR3 DNA reads TGTGCCTGGACACCGGACAGTAGCAATCAGCCCCAGCATTTT.

The chain is built from TRBV3-1 (or the pseudogene TRBV3-2) and TRBJ1-3; TRBD1 is a possible D gene (6 bases). Trimming left V 4 bases short and J 8 bases short, with 9 bases between. Germline CDR1 is LGHDT and CDR2 is YNNKEL (reference sequence). The CDR3 length is 12 residues. CDR3 DNA: TGTGCCAGCAGCCCCAGGGGCTACACCATATATTTT. This sequence encodes CASSPRGYTIYF.

The rearrangement uses TRBV5-1 and TRBJ2-7, with 7 bases that match TRBD1. This CDR3 region has 13 residues. The germline CDR1 and CDR2 sequences are SGHRS and YFSETQ. V dropped 3 bases and J dropped 5; count of bases not matched to a gene: 5. The CDR3 DNA sequence: TGCGCCAGCAGCTCAGGGGGTGATAACGAGCAGTACTTC. This gives the protein CASSSGGDNEQYF.

J is TRBJ1-6 and V is TRBV10-3; the match to TRBD1 covers 11 bases. Germline assignment: CDR1 ENHRY and CDR2 SYGVKD. The CDR3 runs 15 residues. Trimming took 6 bases from V and 5 from J; bases not matched to a gene: 3. CDR3 sequence: CAIRGTGGNNSPLHF. DNA for the CDR3: TGTGCCATCAGGGGGACAGGGGGTAATAATTCACCCCTCCACTTT.

The rearrangement joins TRBV27 to TRBJ1-4; 7 nucleotides line up with TRBD1. The V gene's germline CDR1 is MNHEY and CDR2 SMNVEV (reference sequence). The CDR3 loop spans 15 amino acids. V dropped 0 bases and J dropped 8; count of bases not matched to a gene: 6. Here the CDR3 reads CASSLSSGTVEKLFF. The CDR3, as DNA: TGTGCCAGCAGTTTATCGTCCGGGACAGTGGAAAAACTGTTTTTT.

The gene calls are TRBV11-2 and TRBJ2-1; maybe TRBD1 (6 bases). Per germline, CDR1 SGHAT and CDR2 FQNNGV. V lost 5 bases and J lost 4, with 21 bases in between. The CDR3 length is 17 residues. The CDR3 protein is CASSRMPGHHQYNEQFF. The DNA for the CDR3 is TGTGCCAGCAGCCGCATGCCGGGACACCATCAATACAATGAGCAGTTCTTC.

This chain connects TRBV14 to TRBJ2-7; weak D call: TRBD1 (7 bases). CDR3 size: 18 residues. Germline lookup yields CDR1 SGHDN and CDR2 FVKESK. V lost 6 bases, J lost 0 bases, and 24 bases lay in between. CDR3 sequence: CASSRRGMEYRGSYEQYF. The CDR3 bases are TGTGCCAGCAGTCGGCGGGGAATGGAGTACAGGGGCTCCTACGAGCAGTACTTC.

This clone turned up a few times. The chain is built from TRBV25-1 and TRBJ1-1, with D perhaps matching TRBD1 (5 bases). Germline CDR1 and CDR2: MGHDK and SYGVNS. The CDR3 runs 14 residues. Trimming shortened V by 3 bases and J by 4 bases, and 12 bases separated the two germline ends. In DNA form, the CDR3 reads TGTGCCAGCAGTGATCAAGGGGTTGCCACTGAAGCTTTCTTT. Amino acid sequence: CASSDQGVATEAFF. The variable domain in full, completed from reference TRBV25-1 and TRBJ1-1, reads EADIYQTPRYLVIGTGKKITLECSQTMGHDKMYWYQQDPGMELHLIHYSYGVNSTEKGDLSSESTVSRIRTEHFPLTLESARPSHTSQYLCASSDQGVATEAFFGQGTRLTVV.

The chain combines TRBV27 with TRBJ1-4; tentative D call: TRBD1 (6 bases). The V end was cut by 6 bases, the J end by 4 bases, with 6 bases between. This CDR3 is 12 amino acids long. Germline assignment: CDR1 MNHEY and CDR2 SMNVEV (reference sequence). CDR3 nucleotide sequence: TGTGCCAGCAGACAGGGTAATGAAAAACTGTTTTTT. Its translation is CASRQGNEKLFF.

This clone was picked up one time. The CDR3 nucleotides read TGTGCCAGCAGCCAAGAGTGGAGCAATAGCGGAGTTTACGAGCAGTACTTC. It yields the protein CASSQEWSNSGVYEQYF. The gene calls are TRBV3-1 (or the pseudogene TRBV3-2) and TRBJ2-7; D is perhaps TRBD2 (6 bases). Germline lookup yields CDR1 LGHDT and CDR2 YNNKEL (reference sequence). This CDR3 contains 17 residues. The V and J ends lost 0 bases and 4 bases respectively, with 19 bases between them.